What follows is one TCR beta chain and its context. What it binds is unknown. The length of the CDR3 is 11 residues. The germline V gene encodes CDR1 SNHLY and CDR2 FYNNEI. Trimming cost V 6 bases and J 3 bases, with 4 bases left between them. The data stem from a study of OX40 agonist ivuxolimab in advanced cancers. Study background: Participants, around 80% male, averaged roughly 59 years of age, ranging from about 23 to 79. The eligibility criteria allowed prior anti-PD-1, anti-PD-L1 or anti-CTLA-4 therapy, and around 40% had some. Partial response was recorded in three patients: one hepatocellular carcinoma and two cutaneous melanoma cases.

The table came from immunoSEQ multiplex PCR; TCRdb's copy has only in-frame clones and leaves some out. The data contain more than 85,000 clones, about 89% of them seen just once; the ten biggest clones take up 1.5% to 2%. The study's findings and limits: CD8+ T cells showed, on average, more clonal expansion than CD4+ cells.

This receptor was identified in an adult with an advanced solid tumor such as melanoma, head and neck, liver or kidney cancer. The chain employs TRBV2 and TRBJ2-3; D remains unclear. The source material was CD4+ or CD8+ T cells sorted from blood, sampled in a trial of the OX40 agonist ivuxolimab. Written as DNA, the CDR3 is TGTGCCAGCAGGCAGACAGATACGCAGTATTTT. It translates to CASRQTDTQYF.